These 20 T cell receptor beta chains came from one sample sequenced in a study of molecular identifiers for immune sequencing clone quantification. In TCRdb, the PCR reads were re-called with MiXCR into one record per CDR3 protein. This repertoire shows just under 65,000 distinct CDR3 sequences, 15% to 20% found once; its top ten account for about 1.3%. The sequenced sample was naive CD8+ T cells from blood, with Jurkat cell RNA spiked in. Subset of the sample: FACS-sorted CD8+CD4-CCR7+CD45RA+ naive T cells. The source is a human donor in good health. Some libraries in this study had Jurkat cell RNA spiked in.

V gene TRBV7-9 combines with J gene TRBJ2-7; no definite D call. The germline V gene has CDR1 SEHNR and CDR2 FQNEAQ (reference sequence). V shed 2 bases and J shed 3 bases, with 17 bases lying between them. CDR3 length equals 16 residues. CDR3 DNA: TGTGCCAGCAGCTTAAGCAGTGGTAGTCCCCACTACGAGCAGTACTTC. Translating gives CASSLSSGSPHYEQYF.

This clonotype was seen many times. This chain links TRBV6-5 with TRBJ2-7, with 15 bases identical to TRBD2. Losses at the gene ends were 2 bases for V and 7 bases for J; bases not matched to a gene: 6. The CDR3 has 16 residues. The V gene's germline CDR1 is MNHEY and CDR2 SVGAGI. The CDR3 DNA is TGTGCCAGCAGTTACAGGACTAGCGGGAGGGCCGGGGAGCAGTACTTC. Translated, it gives CASSYRTSGRAGEQYF.

The sample holds a few counts of this clonotype. V is TRBV20-1 and J is TRBJ2-1; 9 bases map to TRBD2. V lost 0 bases and J lost 5; bases outside the gene matches: 8. Germline CDR1 is DFQATT and CDR2 is SNEGSKA (reference sequence). This CDR3 spans 16 amino acids. The CDR3 loop is CSARDPWTSANNEQFF. CDR3 DNA sequence: TGCAGTGCTAGAGATCCTTGGACTAGCGCCAACAATGAGCAGTTCTTC.

This clonotype was counted many times. The V call is TRBV7-6, the J call TRBJ2-3; no definite D call. The CDR3 has 13 residues. CDR1 SGHVS and CDR2 FNYEAQ come from the germline V gene. Trimming pared 3 bases from V and 2 bases from J, leaving 6 bases between. This CDR3 reads CASSFRITDTQYF. CDR3 coding DNA: TGTGCCAGCAGCTTTCGGATCACAGATACGCAGTATTTT.

This clonotype came up many times. J is TRBJ2-3 and V is TRBV4-1; 7 bases fit TRBD1. The CDR3 is made up of 15 amino acids. Germline V gene lookup returns CDR1 MGHRA and CDR2 YSYEKL. After removal of 1 base from V and 2 bases from J, the junction contained 3 bases not matched to a gene. The CDR3 nucleotides read TGCGCCAGCAGCCAAGGACAGGGAATCACAGATACGCAGTATTTT. Its protein product is CASSQGQGITDTQYF.

In this sample, this clonotype turned up a few times. The chain uses TRBV6-6 and TRBJ1-1; TRBD1 agrees at 8 bases. The V gene's germline CDR1 is MNHNY and CDR2 SVGAGI (reference sequence). Losses at the gene ends were 7 bases for V and 6 bases for J; bases not matched to a gene: 13. The CDR3 has 15 residues. The CDR3 nucleotides are TGTGCCAGCACGTCAGAAGGGACAGGACTGCCTGAAGCTTTCTTT. This translates into CASTSEGTGLPEAFF.

The V gene is TRBV5-4, the J gene TRBJ2-4, with D possibly TRBD2 on 6 matching bases. This CDR3 is 16 amino acids long. Looked up from germline, CDR1 is SGHNT and CDR2 is YYREEE (reference sequence). Trimming took off 0 bases at V and 6 bases at J, with 16 bases between the two ends. This CDR3 is CASSLASEGEGNIQYF. CDR3 nucleotides: TGTGCCAGCAGCTTGGCTAGCGAGGGAGAGGGAAACATTCAGTACTTC.

Ten or more counts support this clonotype. The chain employs TRBV28 and TRBJ1-5; TRBD1 is a possible D gene (6 bases). Germline CDR1 and CDR2: MDHEN and SYDVKM. The CDR3 consists of 15 residues. Trimming removed 5 bases from V and 2 bases from J, with 13 bases in between. In nucleotides, the CDR3 is TGTGCCAGCAGTGTACAGGGATTAGGCAATCAGCCCCAGCATTTT. Protein product: CASSVQGLGNQPQHF.

As for this clonotype: A read error may explain this, as a much larger clone is one base away. CDR3 protein: CASGDRAGYGHTF. In DNA form, the CDR3 reads TGTGCCAGCGGGGACAGGGCTGGATATGGCCACACCTTC. This chain connects TRBV2 to TRBJ1-2; 9 bases are shared with TRBD1. The V gene's germline CDR1 is SNHLY and CDR2 FYNNEI. This CDR3 region has 13 residues.

This clonotype was observed many times. The chain carries TRBV11-1 and TRBJ2-5; 7 bases line up with TRBD2. The CDR3 has 17 amino acids. J was trimmed by 5 bases and V by 2 bases; bases with no gene match: 14. Germline V gene lookup returns CDR1 SGHAT and CDR2 FQDESV (reference sequence). The CDR3 protein is CASSLYGGSGPSETQYF. DNA of the CDR3: TGTGCCAGCAGCTTATACGGGGGTAGCGGGCCCTCCGAGACCCAGTACTTC. The variable domain in full, with the rest retrieved from reference TRBV11-1 and TRBJ2-5, is EAEVAQSPRYKITEKSQAVAFWCDPISGHATLYWYRQILGQGPELLVQFQDESVVDDSQLPKDRFSAERLKGVDSTLKIQPAELGDSAMYLCASSLYGGSGPSETQYFGPGTRLLVL.

Of note for this clonotype: Mismatch with germline at one junction end may stem from a read error. CDR3 loop: CASNEVARKRFF. In nucleotides, the CDR3 is TGTGCCAGCAATGAAGTGGCGAGAAAGCGGTTCTTC. The rearrangement joins TRBV6-1 to TRBJ2-1; no clear D. This CDR3 comprises 12 residues. Germline lookup yields CDR1 MNHNS and CDR2 SASEGT.

This clonotype was counted only a few times. Since a much larger clone is just one base distant, this may be a read error. The chain employs TRBV11-2 and TRBJ2-6; no definite D call. Germline CDR1 is SGHAT and CDR2 is FQNNGV. This CDR3 has 15 residues. Trimming shortened V by 5 bases and J by 0 bases, and 8 bases separated the two germline ends. CDR3 sequence reads: CASSEDFSGANVLTF. The CDR3 DNA sequence: TGTGCCAGCAGCGAGGATTTCTCTGGGGCCAACGTCCTGACTTTC.

The V call is TRBV11-1, the J call TRBJ2-2; tentatively, D is TRBD1 (5 bases). Germline loops: CDR1 SGHAT, CDR2 FQDESV (reference sequence). The CDR3 spans 16 residues. V gave up 3 bases and J gave up 2 bases, with 13 bases separating them. The CDR3 is CASSFPQTANTGELFF. The CDR3 coding sequence is TGTGCCAGCAGCTTCCCCCAGACAGCCAACACCGGGGAGCTGTTTTTT.

There are many counts of this clonotype. V and J are TRBV15 and TRBJ2-5, with D perhaps assigned TRBD1 or TRBD2 (6 bases each). V gave up 0 bases and J gave up 2 bases, with 13 bases separating them. The CDR3 is 16 amino acids. CDR1 LNHNV and CDR2 YYDKDF come from the germline V gene (reference sequence). Written as DNA, the CDR3 is TGTGCCACCAGCAGAGATTCGGGGGCTCGACAAGAGACCCAGTACTTC. Residues: CATSRDSGARQETQYF.

A word on this clonotype: A read error may be the cause here, since a much bigger clone is one base away. The chain combines TRBV12-3 or TRBV12-4 with TRBJ2-3; D call uncertain. The V end was cut by 2 bases, the J end by 2 bases, with 5 bases between. CDR3 length equals 13 residues. CDR3 coding DNA: TGTGCCAGCAGTTTAACTTACACAGATACGCAGTATTTT. Translated: CASSLTYTDTQYF.

For the CDR3, the DNA is TGTGCCAGCAGCTTAGCGCTGGCACCGATTCGTGAGGCTTTCTTT. Translating gives CASSLALAPIREAFF. The chain links TRBV7-9 to TRBJ1-1; D unresolved. Between the trimmed V and J ends, which lost 0 bases and 11 bases, there was a span of 19 bases. The CDR3 runs 15 residues. Germline values: CDR1 SEHNR, CDR2 FQNEAQ (reference sequence).

Regarding this clonotype: Being one base from a much bigger clone, this may be a read error. This chain links TRBV25-1 with TRBJ2-1; 7 nucleotides agree with TRBD2. The germline V gene encodes CDR1 MGHDK and CDR2 SYGVNS. This CDR3 is built from 15 residues. The CDR3 protein is CASSSSAGFYNEQSF. The CDR3 DNA is TGTGCCAGCAGTTCCTCAGCGGGATTCTACAATGAGCAGTCCTTC.

This clonotype came up many times. The chain combines TRBV5-8 with TRBJ1-6; 7 bases match TRBD1. This CDR3 spans 16 amino acids. V was clipped by 4 bases and J by 4 bases; unmatched bases: 8. Looked up from germline, CDR1 is SGHTS and CDR2 is YDEGEE. CDR3 in amino acids: CASSDTRDRYNSPLHF. CDR3 coding DNA: TGTGCCAGCAGCGATACTCGGGACAGATATAATTCACCCCTCCACTTT.

The DNA for the CDR3 is TGTGCCAGCAACTCGGGACACAACCCGGCAGAAGCTTTCTTT. This translates into CASNSGHNPAEAFF. The chain carries TRBV7-6 and TRBJ1-1, with a weak D call TRBD1 (6 bases). CDR1 is SGHVS and CDR2 is FNYEAQ in the germline V gene. V lost 7 bases and J 8 bases, leaving 20 bases between the germline ends. The CDR3 extends over 14 amino acids.

This clonotype was seen a handful of times. The gene calls are TRBV5-4 and TRBJ2-1; D might be TRBD1 or TRBD2, each matching 6 bases. This CDR3 is 17 amino acids long. V lost 0 bases and J 7 bases, leaving 20 bases between the germline ends. The germline gives CDR1 SGHNT, CDR2 YYREEE (reference sequence). The CDR3 is CASSLEGGTTRPNEQFF. The CDR3 region has the DNA TGTGCCAGCAGCTTGGAGGGGGGAACGACTAGGCCAAATGAGCAGTTCTTC.